This TCR beta chain was sequenced during a study of OX40 agonist ivuxolimab in advanced cancers. Study-wide background: Ivuxolimab is an agonistic anti-OX40 (CD134) antibody, and patients were treated with it. All patients had ivuxolimab intravenously every 2 weeks at 0.01 to 10 mg/kg.

Germline V gene sequence: CDR1 SGHNT, CDR2 YYREEE (reference sequence). V was cut by 3 bases and J by 11 bases, with 12 bases left in between. This CDR3 region has 11 residues. Patients were ruled out by autoimmune disease history or systemic immunosuppression. This clone was picked up a small number of times. Profiling relied on immunoSEQ multiplex PCR, and the TCRdb table lists in-frame clones only, not all of them. The repertoire holds some 34,000 clones, with 85% to 90% as singletons. This clonotype was obtained from an adult with an advanced solid tumor such as melanoma, head and neck, liver or kidney cancer. The sequenced sample was CD4+ or CD8+ T cells sorted from blood, obtained in a trial of the OX40 agonist ivuxolimab. The rearrangement joins TRBV5-4 to TRBJ2-7; unclear D gene. This chain's CDR3 is CASSSEGNKYF. DNA of the CDR3: TGTGCCAGCAGCTCCGAAGGGAATAAGTACTTC.